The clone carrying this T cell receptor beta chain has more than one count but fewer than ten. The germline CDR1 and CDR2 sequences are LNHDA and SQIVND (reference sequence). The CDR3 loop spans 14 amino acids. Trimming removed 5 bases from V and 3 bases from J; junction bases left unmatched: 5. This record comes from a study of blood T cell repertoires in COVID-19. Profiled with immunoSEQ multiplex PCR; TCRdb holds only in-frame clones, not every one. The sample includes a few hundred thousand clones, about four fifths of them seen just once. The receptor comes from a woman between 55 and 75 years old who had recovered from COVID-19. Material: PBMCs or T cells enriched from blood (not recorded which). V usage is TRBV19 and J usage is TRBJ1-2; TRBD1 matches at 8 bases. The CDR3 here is CASSGDRRDYGYTF. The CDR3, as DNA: TGTGCCAGTAGTGGGGACAGGAGGGACTATGGCTACACCTTC. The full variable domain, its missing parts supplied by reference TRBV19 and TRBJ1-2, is DGGITQSPKYLFRKEGQNVTLSCEQNLNHDAMYWYRQDPGQGLRLIYYSQIVNDFQKGDIAEGYSVSREKKESFPLTVTSAQKNPTAFYLCASSGDRRDYGYTFGSGTRLTVV.